The rows below give T cell receptor beta chains drawn from one sample of a study of Ad26.COV2.S vaccination and SARS-CoV-2 variants. Assay used: immunoSEQ multiplex PCR; TCRdb lists only in-frame clones, some missing. The sample consists of around 250,000 clones, around 87% of them appearing once. The sample here was peripheral blood, taken in a trial of Ad26.COV2.S vaccine versus placebo. These TCRs come from a person aged 18-60 years who received the Ad26.COV2.S COVID-19 vaccine or a placebo. The conserved cysteine and the conserved F or W are not part of the CDR3 here. Each record gives: V gene, J gene, D gene, CDR3 protein. D genes are given only for firm matches.

TRBV2	TRBJ1-5	-	ASTQSQGNQPQH
TRBV19	TRBJ1-4	-	ASSPPGNREKLF
TRBV19	TRBJ2-1	-	ASSSAREQF
TRBV5-6	TRBJ1-1	TRBD1	ASSLWGTGRNTEAF
TRBV19	TRBJ2-7	TRBD2	ASSGPMGGSLPEQY
TRBV3-1/TRBV3-2	TRBJ1-2	-	ASSRKTQNYGYT
TRBV20-1	TRBJ2-3	-	SASASTDTQY
TRBV4-1	TRBJ2-3	TRBD1	ASSPTGDRGLDTQY
TRBV29-1	TRBJ1-2	-	SVVTVYGYT
TRBV5-4	TRBJ2-5	-	ASSLGAGLTAKETQY
TRBV7-8	TRBJ1-1	TRBD1	ASSYDRGTEAF
TRBV6-5	TRBJ2-2	-	ASSYSWAGELF
TRBV12-3/TRBV12-4	TRBJ1-1	-	ASRRTGNTEAF
TRBV7-9	TRBJ2-1	-	ASSLVSQTGGQF
TRBV30	TRBJ2-5	-	AWSSRETQY
TRBV11-2	TRBJ2-1	-	ASSGGVGSYNEQF
TRBV5-4	TRBJ2-5	TRBD2	ASSLEGLAGGPETQY
TRBV19	TRBJ1-2	-	ASSTQRTGYT
TRBV30	TRBJ2-1	-	AWTLSPNNEQF
TRBV9	TRBJ1-1	-	ASSAHQSSTEAF
TRBV18	TRBJ1-1	-	ASSRDIRMNTEAF
TRBV9	TRBJ2-1	TRBD2	ASSPQLAGALGEQF
TRBV6-2/TRBV6-3	TRBJ1-4	TRBD1	ASSYTGQGRKLF
TRBV7-9	TRBJ1-2	TRBD1	ASSLWTGSGYT
TRBV19	TRBJ1-1	-	ASGTGGTEAF
TRBV7-9	TRBJ1-1	TRBD1	ASRTGTVEAF
TRBV10-3	TRBJ1-2	-	AISEADHGYT
TRBV3-1/TRBV3-2	TRBJ2-2	-	ASSHQTGPNTGELF
TRBV12-3/TRBV12-4	TRBJ2-1	-	ASAYNEQF
TRBV18	TRBJ1-4	TRBD1	ASSPQGAGNEKLF
TRBV30	TRBJ1-4	-	ACGPSGANEKLF
TRBV6-5	TRBJ2-7	TRBD2	ASKGLAGGPGEQY
TRBV3-1/TRBV3-2	TRBJ1-1	-	ASSRQMNTEAF
TRBV5-1	TRBJ2-7	TRBD1	ASSSGSFRDRDRGYGQY
TRBV7-9	TRBJ2-7	-	ASSLAISSTYEQY
TRBV19	TRBJ2-2	TRBD2	ASRDTSGGGGELF
TRBV6-1	TRBJ2-1	-	ASSEDREQF
TRBV5-4	TRBJ2-7	TRBD1	ASSEGTASSYEQY
TRBV5-1	TRBJ2-2	TRBD2	ASSSSTSVNTGELF
TRBV9	TRBJ1-3	TRBD1	ASGLDREGFGDTIY
TRBV7-2	TRBJ1-6	-	ASSSSAPLNVYNSPLH
TRBV6-1	TRBJ1-5	-	ASSDLMGRGSNQPQH
TRBV25-1	TRBJ1-6	TRBD1	ASTRGGSPLH
TRBV19	TRBJ2-2	-	ASIPGHTNTGELF
TRBV10-3	TRBJ1-5	TRBD1	AISDSGQGEDRPQH
TRBV2	TRBJ2-3	TRBD2	ARTSGRGADTQY
TRBV19	TRBJ1-5	TRBD1	ASSIGVGGGLNQPQH
TRBV5-8	TRBJ1-2	-	ARLGRRVGYT
TRBV28	TRBJ1-6	-	ASSKGGTYNSPLH